This paragraph covers one T cell receptor (beta chain) sequence. Its matching antigen is unknown. This sample was taken from a study of early T cells in non-severe SARS-CoV-2 infection. In the study overall: Sequencing of bulk RNA from unsorted whole blood was done, without chain pairing. Whole-study results and caveats: Private and CD4 specificities were missed by VDJdb matching, skewed to anti-spike CD8.

Unique molecular identifiers were affixed to single, distinct cDNA molecules. MiXCR, run by TCRdb on the 5' RACE reads, gives a single entry per CDR3 protein. The sample has under 45,000 distinct CDR3 sequences, approximately 11% seen once. Per germline, CDR1 KGHSH and CDR2 LQKENI. V lost 3 bases, J lost 7 bases, and 22 bases lay in between. The CDR3 consists of 16 residues. What was sequenced was whole blood. The chain couples TRBV18 to TRBJ2-7, with TRBD1 as a possible D gene (6 bases). The TCR comes from an adult who was a healthcare worker with PCR-confirmed SARS-CoV-2 infection or an uninfected control (not recorded which). CDR3 sequence: CASSPQGHGLKSEQYF. For the CDR3, the DNA is TGTGCCAGCTCACCTCAGGGACACGGTTTAAAAAGTGAGCAGTACTTC.